This T cell receptor beta chain appears in the sequencing data of a study of OX40 agonist ivuxolimab in advanced cancers. Background for the entire study: Ivuxolimab was an agonistic, fully human IgG2 monoclonal antibody directed against OX40 (CD134), a costimulatory receptor. Intravenous ivuxolimab was administered to patients every 2 weeks at six dose levels: 0.01, 0.1, 0.3, 1.5, 3 and 10 mg/kg. Of the roughly 53 patients in dose escalation, approximately 20 had hepatocellular carcinoma, roughly 15 had melanoma, 9 had renal cell carcinoma and 9 had head and neck cancer. A male proportion of almost 85% and a mean age of 60 years, ranging from roughly 23 to 80, were recorded for the dose-escalation cohort. Prior anti-PD-1, anti-PD-L1 or anti-CTLA-4 therapy was permitted, and checkpoint inhibitors had been received by roughly 40% of dose-escalation patients. Three dose-escalation patients achieved partial responses, one with hepatocellular carcinoma and two with cutaneous melanoma. The purpose of peripheral TCRbeta sequencing was to test whether ivuxolimab changed TCR sequence diversity and led to clonal T-cell expansion. The paper describes the monotherapy dose-escalation part (N ≈ 49 patients) of the phase I trial of ivuxolimab.

To sequence the TCRbeta CDR3 region, genomic DNA was isolated from the sorted cells. The immunoSEQ Assay was used for sequencing of TCRbeta CDR3 regions. The table was pulled from immuneACCESS by TCRdb, which kept in-frame rearrangements only. Such tables lose some clones; where checked, under half of the loss comes from unresolved V genes, and the rest has no known cause. Recorded for this sample are more than 35,000 clones; approximately 86% of them occurred a single time. Jointly, the top ten make up 9% to 14% of the sample. Counted from cysteine to phenylalanine, this CDR3 has 14 amino acids. CDR3 DNA only is kept here, 42 bases in frame from base 1. The germline V gene gives CDR1 as LGHNA and CDR2 as YNFKEQ. V trim: 4 bases; J trim: 5 bases; unmatched bases: 6. Study-level results and caveats: Low levels of normalized T-cell clonal expansion were also seen in some nonresponding patients. After ivuxolimab, expanded clones were on average more numerous among CD8+ T cells than among CD4+ T cells. Clonal expansion of both CD4+ and CD8+ blood T cells was observed from baseline to week 6 at doses 0.1 to 3.0 mg/kg. Partial responders in the 0.1-3.0 mg/kg groups had among the lowest normalized peripheral clonal expansion, especially among CD8+ T cells. Which antigens the clonally expanded peripheral T cells were specific for was not determined.

The trial excluded patients who had a history of autoimmune disease or who were on systemic immunosuppression. In every dose cohort, peripheral blood was drawn for TCR sequencing at baseline, cycle 4 day 1, and cycle 7 day 1. Samples came from an open-label, multicenter, first-in-human phase I dose-escalation trial of ivuxolimab. Adults with locally advanced or metastatic melanoma, renal cell carcinoma, hepatocellular carcinoma or head and neck squamous cell carcinoma were enrolled in the trial. CD4+ and CD8+ T cells were sorted separately from peripheral blood before TCR sequencing. With respect to this clone: Its antigen is currently not known. Base quality data are lacking; no much larger clone is found one base away.

The source was CD4+ or CD8+ T cells sorted from blood, collected in a trial of the OX40 agonist ivuxolimab. The source is an adult with an advanced solid tumor such as melanoma, head and neck, liver or kidney cancer. The rearranged segments are TRBV4-2 and TRBJ1-1; 8 bases in the junction line up with TRBD1. The CDR3 reads CASSPRTGRTEAFF. The DNA reads TGTGCCAGCAGCCCCCGGACAGGGAGAACTGAAGCTTTCTTT.